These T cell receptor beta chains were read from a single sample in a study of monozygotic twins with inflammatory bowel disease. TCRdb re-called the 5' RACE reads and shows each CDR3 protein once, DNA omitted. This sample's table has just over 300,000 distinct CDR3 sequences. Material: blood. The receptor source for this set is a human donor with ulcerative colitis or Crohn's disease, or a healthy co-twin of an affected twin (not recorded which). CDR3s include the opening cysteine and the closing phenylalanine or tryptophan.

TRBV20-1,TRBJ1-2,CSAPTSRGRIDGYTF
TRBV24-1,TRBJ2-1,CATSDPGQTYNEQFF
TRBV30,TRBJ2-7,CAWSVAVPYEQYF
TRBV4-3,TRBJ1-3,CASSQEIDDTLYSGNTIYF
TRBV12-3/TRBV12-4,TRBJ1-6,CASRITGAGSPLHF
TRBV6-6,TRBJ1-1,CASSRLDTEAFF
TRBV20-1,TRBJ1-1,CSVRTGWFLDTEAFF
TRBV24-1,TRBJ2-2,CATSDPGTGDTGELFF
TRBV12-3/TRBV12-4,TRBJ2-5,CASSLAAAQAPYF
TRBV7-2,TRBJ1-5,CASVTIWFRRNQPQHF
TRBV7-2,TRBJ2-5,CASSPPGLADQETQYF
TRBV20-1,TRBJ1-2,CSASVPGWNYGYTF
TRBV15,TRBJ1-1,CATSRDRVNTEAFF
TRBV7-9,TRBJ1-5,CASSFDGRGINQPQHF
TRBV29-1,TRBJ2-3,CSVSWARADTQYF
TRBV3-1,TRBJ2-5,CASSQTPAGSQYF
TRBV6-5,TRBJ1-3,CASSYAGTAVDTIYF
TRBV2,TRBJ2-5,CASTYQLQETQYF
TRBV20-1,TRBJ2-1,CSRNGQVYNEQFF
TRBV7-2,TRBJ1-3,CASSLLLQSSGNTIYF
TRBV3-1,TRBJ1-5,CASSPMWGNQPQHF
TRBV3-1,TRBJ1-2,CASSPGQGAGYGYTF
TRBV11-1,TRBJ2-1,CASSPGLARDSFYNEQFF
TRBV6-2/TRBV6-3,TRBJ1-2,CASSYSTVFYGYTF
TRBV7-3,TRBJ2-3,CASSNDSFTDTQYF
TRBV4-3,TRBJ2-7,CASSQSGGYEQYF
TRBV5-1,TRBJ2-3,CASSRGTGGYTDTQYF
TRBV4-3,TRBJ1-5,CASSQDFGAGASNQPQHF
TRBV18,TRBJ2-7,CASSPGLTYEQYF
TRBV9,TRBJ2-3,CASSVVFRRLQDDTQYF
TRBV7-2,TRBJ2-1,CASRPGVSYNEQFF
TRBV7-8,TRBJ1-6,CASSLFGGGQNSPLHF
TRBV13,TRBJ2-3,CASSDRLAGGPDTQYF
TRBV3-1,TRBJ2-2,CASSQASRAGELFF
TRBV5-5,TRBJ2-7,CASSLKVYDEQYF
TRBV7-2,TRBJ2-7,CASSSLLGGSEQYF
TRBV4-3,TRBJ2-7,CASSQGTRSHEQYF
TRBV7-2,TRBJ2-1,CASSLVGGTNNEQFF
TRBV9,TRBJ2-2,CASSVAGGVTGELFF
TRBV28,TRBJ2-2,CASSSQSSGELFF
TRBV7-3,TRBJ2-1,CASSFPGADNEQFF
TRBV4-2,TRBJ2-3,CASSLSPGPRTETDTQYF
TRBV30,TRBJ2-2,CAWGTKTSLVSGELFF
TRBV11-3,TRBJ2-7,CASSGLMGEQYF
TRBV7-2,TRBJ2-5,CASSLVGGAQGAETQYF
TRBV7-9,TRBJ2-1,CASSFWQGTSGNNEQFF
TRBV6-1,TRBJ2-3,CASRGTVSTDTQYF
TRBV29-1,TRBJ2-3,CSGMRADTQHF
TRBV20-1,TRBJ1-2,CSGPGAEKNYGYTF
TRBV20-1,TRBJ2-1,CSAINVYPNQEQFF
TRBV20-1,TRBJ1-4,CSANYPGLNEKLFF
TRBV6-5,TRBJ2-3,CASSYSSSSADTQYF
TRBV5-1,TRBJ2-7,CASSDRGHEQYF
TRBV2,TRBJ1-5,CASSEFQGGEGPQHF